Presented here are 4 T cell receptor beta chains from one specimen sequenced in a study of cytomegalovirus exposure and HLA in healthy donors. The PCR had 60 Vbeta and 13 Jbeta primers. Measured with immunoSEQ multiplex PCR; TCRdb has only the in-frame clones, and not every one. The repertoire includes 150,000 to 200,000 clones, around 68% of them detected once, and less than 1.5% sits in the top ten. The specimen sequenced was PBMCs. These receptors were collected from a man aged 45-60 years in good health and CMV-seronegative.

J is TRBJ2-7 and V is TRBV25-1, with a tentative D call TRBD2 (5 bases). Trimming cost V 8 bases and J 1 base, with 18 bases left between them. This CDR3 has 15 residues. Germline CDR1 is MGHDK and CDR2 is SYGVNS. The CDR3 region is CASLHPSGESYEQYF. CDR3 DNA sequence: TGTGCCAGCCTCCATCCTTCCGGGGAGTCCTACGAGCAGTACTTC.

The chain employs TRBV7-6 and TRBJ1-1, with TRBD1 matching 8 bases. The germline CDR1 and CDR2 sequences are SGHVS and FNYEAQ. J was trimmed by 6 bases and V by 1 base; bases with no gene match: 7. The CDR3 is made up of 15 amino acids. The CDR3 here is CASSLDYGQGSEAFF. DNA of the CDR3: TGTGCCAGCAGCTTAGATTACGGACAGGGATCTGAAGCTTTCTTT.

This rearrangement joins TRBV6-6 to TRBJ2-7, with a possible D match to TRBD1 (5 bases). The CDR3 loop spans 14 amino acids. Germline CDR1 is MNHNY and CDR2 is SVGAGI (reference sequence). V was shortened by 6 bases and J by 1 base, with 13 bases between the two germline ends. The CDR3 coding sequence is TGTGCCAGCAGCACCCCCCCAGGGTCCTACGAGCAGTACTTC. The encoded protein is CASSTPPGSYEQYF.

The chain recombines TRBV7-9 with TRBJ2-1; no clear D. CDR1 SEHNR and CDR2 FQNEAQ come from the germline V gene (reference sequence). The ends were cut back, 5 bases at V and 1 base at J, with 9 bases in the middle. The CDR3 is 14 amino acids. The CDR3 region has the DNA TGTGCCAGCAGCCCCGCCGGGTCCTACAATGAGCAGTTCTTC. Its protein product is CASSPAGSYNEQFF.